This TCR beta chain appears in the sequencing data of a study of blood T cell repertoires in COVID-19. Germline CDR1 is SNHLY and CDR2 is FYNNEI. The germline V and J ends were trimmed by 4 bases and 2 bases, with 9 bases remaining between them. CDR3 length: 13 residues. Here immunoSEQ multiplex PCR was the method, and the copy in TCRdb shows in-frame clones only, minus some. The data show roughly 150,000 clones, roughly 90% seen once. Input material: peripheral blood. The V gene is TRBV2, the J gene TRBJ2-7, with D unclear. The sequence was collected from a man between 18 and 35 years old with COVID-19, enrolled during active disease. The CDR3 loop is CASSVGSTYEQYF. CDR3 nucleotide sequence: TGTGCCAGCAGTGTGGGCTCCACCTACGAGCAGTACTTC.